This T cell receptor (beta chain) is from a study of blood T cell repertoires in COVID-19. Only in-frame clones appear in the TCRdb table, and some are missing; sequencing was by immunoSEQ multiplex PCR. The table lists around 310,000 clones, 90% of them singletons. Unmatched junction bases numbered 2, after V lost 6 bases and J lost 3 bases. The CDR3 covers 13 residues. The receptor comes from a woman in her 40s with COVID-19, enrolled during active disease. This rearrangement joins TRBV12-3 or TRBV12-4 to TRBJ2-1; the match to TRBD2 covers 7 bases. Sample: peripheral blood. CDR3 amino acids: CASRRTSYNEQFF. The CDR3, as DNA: TGTGCCAGCAGAAGGACTAGCTACAATGAGCAGTTCTTC.